This entry concerns a single T cell receptor (beta chain). What it binds is unknown. These data originate in a study of graft-versus-host responses after intestinal transplantation. Study context: Multivisceral, liver-intestinal, or isolated intestinal transplants were received by the recipients. Tacrolimus plus steroids were given to all recipients for about 3 years, preceded by anti-thymocyte globulin induction.

Study findings and constraints: Investigators detected GvH clones in recipient marrow, with some emerging earlier in ileum or blood. Peak circulating GvH clone levels were associated with early post-transplant HvG declines.

Data came from immunoSEQ multiplex PCR; TCRdb stores just in-frame clones and leaves some out. The data hold fewer than 50,000 clones, with approximately 84% observed a single time. This CDR3 contains 13 residues. Trimming took 0 bases from V and 5 from J, leaving 7 bases between them. Germline loops: CDR1 GTSNPN, CDR2 SVGIG (reference sequence). The TCR originated in a human donor who was the organ donor for an intestinal transplant. Specimen: unstimulated CD4+ T cells sorted from spleen or lymph node cells, collected before transplant. The J gene is TRBJ2-2, the V gene TRBV30; D may be TRBD1 or TRBD2 (5 bases each). The CDR3 reads CAWSVGGTGELFF. CDR3 sequence (DNA): TGTGCCTGGAGTGTTGGGGGAACCGGGGAGCTGTTTTTT.